This entry lists 7 T cell receptor beta chains sequenced from one sample in a study of CD8 T cells in ankylosing spondylitis. Study-wide findings and caveats: About 8 highly homologous variants made up a TCR beta motif, and this motif appeared characteristic of ankylosing spondylitis blood.

These receptors are not linked to any known antigen. TCRdb passed the 5' RACE reads through MiXCR, listing each CDR3 protein once. The data show a few hundred thousand distinct CDR3 sequences, about a fifth seen once. Material: blood, either unsorted or a sorted T cell fraction (not recorded which). The receptors shown here come from a male donor with ankylosing spondylitis.

This clonotype has a handful of counts. The chain links TRBV5-5 to TRBJ2-3, with 7 nucleotides matching TRBD2. Germline trimming cut 2 bases from V and 6 bases from J; bases unmatched to any gene: 9. Germline V gene lookup returns CDR1 SGHKS and CDR2 YYEKEE (reference sequence). The CDR3 consists of 15 residues. The CDR3 here is CASSLKKLAFDTQYF. The CDR3 nucleotides read TGTGCCAGCAGCTTAAAAAAACTAGCGTTCGATACGCAGTATTTT.

The V call is TRBV5-6, the J call TRBJ2-2, with 9 positions matching TRBD2. Germline assignment: CDR1 SGHDT and CDR2 YYEEEE. The V segment lost 4 bases and the J segment 1 base; nucleotides outside the gene matches: 5. The CDR3 loop spans 16 amino acids. The CDR3 DNA is TGTGCCAGCAGCCCGATTAGCGGGAGGAACACCGGGGAGCTGTTTTTT. Translated, it gives CASSPISGRNTGELFF.

In its sample, this clonotype was seen a few times. The V gene is TRBV15, the J gene TRBJ2-5; D possibly uses TRBD1 or TRBD2 (5 bases each). Per germline, CDR1 LNHNV and CDR2 YYDKDF (reference sequence). The CDR3 spans 17 residues. V lost 5 bases and J 2 bases, leaving 21 bases between the germline ends. The DNA for the CDR3 is TGTGCCACCAGCCGTGGTGGGGGTGCGCGTTTTCAAGAGACCCAGTACTTC. Translating gives CATSRGGGARFQETQYF. The complete variable domain, with remaining parts taken from reference TRBV15 and TRBJ2-5, reads DAMVIQNPRYQVTQFGKPVTLSCSQTLNHNVMYWYQQKSSQAPKLLFHYYDKDFNNEADTPDNFQSRRPNTSFCFLDIRSPGLGDTAMYLCATSRGGGARFQETQYFGPGTRLLVL.

The CDR3 DNA is TGTGCCAGCAGCTTAGCAAGCGGGAGAGAACAAGAGACCCAGTACTTC. It codes for CASSLASGREQETQYF. The chain employs TRBV7-2 and TRBJ2-5, with TRBD2 matching 8 bases. Germline V gives CDR1 SGHTA, CDR2 FQGNSA. This CDR3 has 16 amino acids. V was pared by 0 bases and J by 2 bases, with 5 bases of the junction left unmatched.

This clonotype was seen more than once but under ten times. The chain has TRBV5-5 and TRBJ2-7; 11 bases match TRBD1. The CDR3 is 14 amino acids. Germline CDR1 reads SGHKS; CDR2 reads YYEKEE (reference sequence). V lost 4 bases and J lost 6; bases outside the gene matches: 6. The CDR3 spells CASSRTGTGGEQYF. CDR3 coding DNA: TGTGCCAGCAGCAGGACCGGGACAGGGGGCGAGCAGTACTTC. The variable domain in full, completed from reference TRBV5-5 and TRBJ2-7, reads DAGVTQSPTHLIKTRGQQVTLRCSPISGHKSVSWYQQVLGQGPQFIFQYYEKEERGRGNFPDRFSARQFPNYSSELNVNALLLGDSALYLCASSRTGTGGEQYFGPGTRLTVT.

This clonotype occurred a few times. The rearrangement uses TRBV6-1 and TRBJ2-7, with 9 bases aligning to TRBD1. Germline V gene sequence: CDR1 MNHNS, CDR2 SASEGT. Trimming removed 6 bases from V and 4 bases from J; junction bases left unmatched: 7. The CDR3 loop spans 14 amino acids. In DNA form, the CDR3 reads TGTGCCAGCAGGCGGACAGGGGAGGGATACGAGCAGTACTTC. It specifies CASRRTGEGYEQYF.

This rearrangement joins TRBV3-1 to TRBJ1-5; tentatively, D is TRBD1 (5 bases). Trimming took 4 bases from V and 6 from J, leaving 16 bases between them. The germline CDR1 and CDR2 sequences are LGHDT and YNNKEL (reference sequence). The CDR3 totals 15 residues. As DNA, the CDR3 is TGTGCCAGCAGCCCCGCGGCAGGGAGGGTTCAGCCCCAGCATTTT. As protein: CASSPAAGRVQPQHF.